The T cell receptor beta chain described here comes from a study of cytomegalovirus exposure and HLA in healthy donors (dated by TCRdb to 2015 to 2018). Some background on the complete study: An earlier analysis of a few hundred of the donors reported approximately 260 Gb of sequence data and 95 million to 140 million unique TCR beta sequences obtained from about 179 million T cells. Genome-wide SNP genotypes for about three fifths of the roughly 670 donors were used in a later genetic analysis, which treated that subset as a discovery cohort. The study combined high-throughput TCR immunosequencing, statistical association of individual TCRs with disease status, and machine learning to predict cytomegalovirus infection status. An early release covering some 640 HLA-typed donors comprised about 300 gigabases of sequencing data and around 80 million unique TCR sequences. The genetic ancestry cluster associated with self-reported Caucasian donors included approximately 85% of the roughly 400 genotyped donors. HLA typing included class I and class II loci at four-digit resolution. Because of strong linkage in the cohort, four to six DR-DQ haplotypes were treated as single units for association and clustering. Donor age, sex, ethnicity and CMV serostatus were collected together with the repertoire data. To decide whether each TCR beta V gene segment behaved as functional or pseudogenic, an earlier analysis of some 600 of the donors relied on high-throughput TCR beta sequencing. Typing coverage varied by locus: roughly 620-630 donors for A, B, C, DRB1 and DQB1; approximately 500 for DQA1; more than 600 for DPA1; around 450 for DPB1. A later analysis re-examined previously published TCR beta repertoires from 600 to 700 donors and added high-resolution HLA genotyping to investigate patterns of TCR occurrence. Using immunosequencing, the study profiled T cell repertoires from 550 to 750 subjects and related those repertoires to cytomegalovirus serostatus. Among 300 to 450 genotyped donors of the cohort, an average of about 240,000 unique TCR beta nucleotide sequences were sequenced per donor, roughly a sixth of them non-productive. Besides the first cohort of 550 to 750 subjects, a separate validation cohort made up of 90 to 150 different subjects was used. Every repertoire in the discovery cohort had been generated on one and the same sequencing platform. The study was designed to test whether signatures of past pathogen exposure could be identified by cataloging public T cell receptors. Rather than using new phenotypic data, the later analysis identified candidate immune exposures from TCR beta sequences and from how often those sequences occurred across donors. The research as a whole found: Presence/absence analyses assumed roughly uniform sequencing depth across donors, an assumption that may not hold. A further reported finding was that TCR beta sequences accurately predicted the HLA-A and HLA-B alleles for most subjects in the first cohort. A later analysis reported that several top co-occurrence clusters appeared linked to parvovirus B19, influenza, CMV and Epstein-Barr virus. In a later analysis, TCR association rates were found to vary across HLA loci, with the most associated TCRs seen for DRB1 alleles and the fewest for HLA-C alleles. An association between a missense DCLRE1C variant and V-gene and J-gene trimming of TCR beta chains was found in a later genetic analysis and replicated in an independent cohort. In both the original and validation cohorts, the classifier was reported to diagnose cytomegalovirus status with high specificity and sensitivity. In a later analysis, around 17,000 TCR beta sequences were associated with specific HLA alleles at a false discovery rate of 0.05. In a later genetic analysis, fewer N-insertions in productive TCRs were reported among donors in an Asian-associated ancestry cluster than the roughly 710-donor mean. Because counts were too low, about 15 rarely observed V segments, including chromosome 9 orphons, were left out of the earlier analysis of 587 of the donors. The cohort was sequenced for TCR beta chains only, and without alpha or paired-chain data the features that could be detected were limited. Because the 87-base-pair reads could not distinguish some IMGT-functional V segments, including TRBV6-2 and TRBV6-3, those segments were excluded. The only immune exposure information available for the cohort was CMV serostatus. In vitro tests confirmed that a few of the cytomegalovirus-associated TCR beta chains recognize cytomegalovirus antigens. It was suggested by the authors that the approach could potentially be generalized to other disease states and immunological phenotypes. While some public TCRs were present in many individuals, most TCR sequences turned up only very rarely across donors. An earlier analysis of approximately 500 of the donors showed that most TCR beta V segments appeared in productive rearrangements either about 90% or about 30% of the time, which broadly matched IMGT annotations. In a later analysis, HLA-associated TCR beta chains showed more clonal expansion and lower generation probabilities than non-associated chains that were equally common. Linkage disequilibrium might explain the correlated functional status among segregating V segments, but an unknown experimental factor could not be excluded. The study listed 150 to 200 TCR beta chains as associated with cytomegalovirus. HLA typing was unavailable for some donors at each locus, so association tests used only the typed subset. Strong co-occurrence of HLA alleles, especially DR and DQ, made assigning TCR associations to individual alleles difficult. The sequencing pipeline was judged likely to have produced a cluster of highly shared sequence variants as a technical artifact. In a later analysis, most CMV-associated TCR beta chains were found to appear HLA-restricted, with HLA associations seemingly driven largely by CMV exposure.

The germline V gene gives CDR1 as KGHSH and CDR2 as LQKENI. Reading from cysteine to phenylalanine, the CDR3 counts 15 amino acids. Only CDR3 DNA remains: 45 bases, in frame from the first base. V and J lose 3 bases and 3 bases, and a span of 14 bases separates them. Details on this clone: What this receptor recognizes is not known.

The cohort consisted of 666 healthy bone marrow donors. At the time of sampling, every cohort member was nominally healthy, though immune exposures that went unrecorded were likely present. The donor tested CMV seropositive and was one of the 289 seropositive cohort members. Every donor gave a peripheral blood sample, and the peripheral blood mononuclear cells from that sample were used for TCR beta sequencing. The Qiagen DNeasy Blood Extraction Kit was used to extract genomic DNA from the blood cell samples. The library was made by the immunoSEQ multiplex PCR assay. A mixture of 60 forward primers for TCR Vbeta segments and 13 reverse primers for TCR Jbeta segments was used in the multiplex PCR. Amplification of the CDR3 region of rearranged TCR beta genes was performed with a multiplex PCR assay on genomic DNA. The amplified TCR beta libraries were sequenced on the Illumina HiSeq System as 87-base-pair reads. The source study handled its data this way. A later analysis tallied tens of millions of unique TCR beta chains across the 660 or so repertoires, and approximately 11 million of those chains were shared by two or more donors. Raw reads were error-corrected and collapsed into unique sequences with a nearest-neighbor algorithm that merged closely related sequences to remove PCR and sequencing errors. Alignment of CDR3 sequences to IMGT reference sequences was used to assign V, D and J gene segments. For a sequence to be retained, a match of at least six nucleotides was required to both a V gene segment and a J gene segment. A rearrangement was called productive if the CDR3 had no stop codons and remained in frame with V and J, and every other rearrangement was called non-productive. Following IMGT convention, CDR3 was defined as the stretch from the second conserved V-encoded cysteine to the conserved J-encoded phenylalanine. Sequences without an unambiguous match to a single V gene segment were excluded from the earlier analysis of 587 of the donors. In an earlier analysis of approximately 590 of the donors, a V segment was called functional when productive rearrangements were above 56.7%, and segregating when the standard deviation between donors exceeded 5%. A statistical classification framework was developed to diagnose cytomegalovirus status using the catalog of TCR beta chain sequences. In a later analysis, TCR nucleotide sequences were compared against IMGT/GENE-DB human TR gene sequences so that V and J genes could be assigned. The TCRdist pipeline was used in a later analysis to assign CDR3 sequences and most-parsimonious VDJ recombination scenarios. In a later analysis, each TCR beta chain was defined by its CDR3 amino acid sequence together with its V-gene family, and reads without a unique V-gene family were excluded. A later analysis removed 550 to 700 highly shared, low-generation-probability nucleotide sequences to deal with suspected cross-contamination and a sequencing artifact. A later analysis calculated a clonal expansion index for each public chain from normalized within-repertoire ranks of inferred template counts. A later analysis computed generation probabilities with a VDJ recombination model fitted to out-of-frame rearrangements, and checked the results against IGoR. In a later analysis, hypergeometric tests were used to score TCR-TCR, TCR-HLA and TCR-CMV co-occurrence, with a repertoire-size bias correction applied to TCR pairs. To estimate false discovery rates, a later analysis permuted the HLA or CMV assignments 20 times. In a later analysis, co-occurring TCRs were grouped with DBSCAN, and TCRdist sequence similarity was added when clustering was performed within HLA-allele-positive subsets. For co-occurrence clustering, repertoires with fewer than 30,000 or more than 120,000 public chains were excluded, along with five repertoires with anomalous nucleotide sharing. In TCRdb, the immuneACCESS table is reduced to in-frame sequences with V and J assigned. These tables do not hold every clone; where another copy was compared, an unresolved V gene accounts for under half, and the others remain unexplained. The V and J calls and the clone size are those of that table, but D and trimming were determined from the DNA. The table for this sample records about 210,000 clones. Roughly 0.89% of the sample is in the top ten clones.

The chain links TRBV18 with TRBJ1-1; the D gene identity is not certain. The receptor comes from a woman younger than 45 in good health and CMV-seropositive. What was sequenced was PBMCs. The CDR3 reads CASSPGPSRDTEAFF. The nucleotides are TGTGCCAGCTCACCCGGACCTTCGAGGGACACTGAAGCTTTCTTT.